The clone carrying this T cell receptor (beta chain) was seen just once. Its antigen is currently unknown. The data stem from a study of OX40 agonist ivuxolimab in advanced cancers. Study overall: Eligibility admitted prior anti-PD-1, anti-PD-L1 or anti-CTLA-4 therapy; approximately 40% had some. Partial responses occurred in Three dose-escalation patients, one with hepatocellular carcinoma and two with cutaneous melanoma. Study results and caveats: At 0.1-3.0 mg/kg, partial responders had clonal expansion among the lowest observed.

TCRdb's copy holds only in-frame clones and misses some; the assay was immunoSEQ multiplex PCR. Here the sample spans roughly 63,000 clones, approximately 90% being singletons. Trimming took 1 base from V and 0 from J, leaving 7 bases between them. The CDR3 spans 15 residues. Looked up from germline, CDR1 is LGHNA and CDR2 is YNFKEQ. The source was CD4+ or CD8+ T cells sorted from blood, collected in a trial of the OX40 agonist ivuxolimab. The origin of this receptor is an adult with an advanced solid tumor such as melanoma, head and neck, liver or kidney cancer. V and J are TRBV4-2 and TRBJ1-5; no reliable D call. The CDR3: CASSQVVSSNQPQHF. In nucleotides, the CDR3 is TGTGCCAGCAGCCAAGTTGTGAGTAGCAATCAGCCCCAGCATTTT.